A selection of T cell receptor beta chains follows, all from one sample in a study of T cells and Merkel cell carcinoma outcomes. Method: immunoSEQ multiplex PCR; TCRdb's copy keeps in-frame clones and lacks some. Of thousands of clones listed, less than 85% were seen once; the top ten hold 11% to 15%. What was sequenced was tumor tissue from Merkel cell carcinoma. The receptor set was obtained from a human donor with Merkel cell carcinoma. Some clones in this sample may be carry-over from other donors' samples. The CDR3 runs from the conserved cysteine through the conserved F or W. The D gene is left open where the match is weak. The size field is filled for only some rows; it gives once, few, many or a size class.

size,J,D,V,length,DNA,CDR3
few,TRBJ2-1,TRBD1,TRBV4-1,15,TGCGCCAGCAGCCGAGGGGACAGGGAGGGGGCTGAGCAGTTCTTC,CASSRGDREGAEQFF
NA,TRBJ2-1,TRBD2,TRBV18,15,TGTGCCAGCTCGCTAGCGGGAGGTAACTACAATGAGCAGTTCTTC,CASSLAGGNYNEQFF
NA,TRBJ2-5,TRBD1,TRBV4-1,13,TGCGCCAGCAGCCCCACAGGGGTTGAGACCCAGTACTTC,CASSPTGVETQYF
NA,TRBJ2-1,TRBD2,TRBV27,16,TGTGCCAGCAGTCCCCAACTAGCGGGAGTAGCGAATGAGCAGTTCTTC,CASSPQLAGVANEQFF
NA,TRBJ2-7,NA,TRBV14,11,TGTGCCAGCAGCCACGGCTACGAGCAGTACTTC,CASSHGYEQYF
few,TRBJ1-3,NA,TRBV28,17,TGTGCCAGCAGCCCCCTCTCGGGCCCGAGCTCTGGAAACACCATATATTTT,CASSPLSGPSSGNTIYF
NA,TRBJ2-2,TRBD1,TRBV4-1,17,TGCGCCAGCAGCCAGACGAGGACAGGGGGCAATAACGGGGAGCTGTTTTTT,CASSQTRTGGNNGELFF
NA,TRBJ2-3,NA,TRBV30,12,TGTGCCTGGAGTAAGGCCCCAGATACGCAGTATTTT,CAWSKAPDTQYF
once,TRBJ2-5,NA,TRBV30,12,TGTGCCTGGAGTGTTAGGCGGGAGACCCAGTACTTC,CAWSVRRETQYF
NA,TRBJ2-2,TRBD1,TRBV18,16,TGTGCCAGCTCACCGACAGGGGGCCAGTCCACCAGGGAGCTGTTTTTT,CASSPTGGQSTRELFF
NA,TRBJ1-2,NA,TRBV6-1,14,TGTGCCAGCAGTGAAGCAGGCCATAACTATGGCTACACCTTC,CASSEAGHNYGYTF
once,TRBJ1-4,NA,TRBV5-1,18,TGCGCCAGCAGCTTGGGATATGGCCAGTGCAAATCCAATGAAAAACTGTTTTTT,CASSLGYGQCKSNEKLFF
NA,TRBJ1-2,NA,TRBV6-1,15,TGTGCCAGCACGGGTTTTTTACGGGACTTGGATGGCTACACCTTC,CASTGFLRDLDGYTF
NA,TRBJ1-4,NA,TRBV6-1,15,TGTGCCAGCAGCCAGGAGGGAAGGCTTAATGAAAAACTGTTTTTT,CASSQEGRLNEKLFF
once,TRBJ1-1,NA,TRBV11-2,16,TGTGCCAGCAGCTCTTTAGTCCGGGGGTCGAACACTGAAGCTTTCTTT,CASSSLVRGSNTEAFF
NA,TRBJ2-5,NA,TRBV5-1,14,TGCGCCAGCAGCTTAAAAGGCGCCCAAGAGACCCAGTACTTC,CASSLKGAQETQYF
NA,TRBJ1-1,NA,TRBV7-3,13,TGTGCCAGCAGCCCCGGCGGGAGGGCTGAAGCTTTCTTT,CASSPGGRAEAFF
NA,TRBJ1-1,NA,TRBV6-1,12,TGTGCCAGCAGTGAAGCGATGACAGTAGCTTTCTTT,CASSEAMTVAFF
NA,TRBJ1-4,TRBD1,TRBV6-6,13,TGTGCCAGCAGCCGCGGACAGGACGGAAAACTGTTTTTT,CASSRGQDGKLFF
NA,TRBJ2-2,NA,TRBV5-1,15,TGCGCCAGCAGCTTGGAACGGGAGAGGGCCGGGGAGCTGTTTTTT,CASSLERERAGELFF
NA,TRBJ1-5,TRBD1,TRBV15,14,TGTGCCACCAGCAGAGGGGACAGAAATCAGCCCCAGCATTTT,CATSRGDRNQPQHF
NA,TRBJ2-7,TRBD2,TRBV27,16,TGTGCCAGCAGTTCCGGACTAGCGGGCACCCCCTACGAGCAGTACTTC,CASSSGLAGTPYEQYF
NA,TRBJ2-7,NA,TRBV10-3,11,TGTGCCATCACGGACTCCTACGAGCAGTACTTC,CAITDSYEQYF
NA,TRBJ2-2,NA,TRBV19,15,TGTGCCAGTAGTATAGTGTCGGGAAACACCGGGGAGCTGTTTTTT,CASSIVSGNTGELFF
few,TRBJ2-3,TRBD1,TRBV5-4,13,TGTGCCAGCAATTCAGGGGGTACAGATACGCAGTATTTT,CASNSGGTDTQYF
NA,TRBJ2-7,NA,TRBV6-6,15,TGTGCCAGCAGTTTCGCTCTCCGGGGGACCTACGAGCAGTACTTC,CASSFALRGTYEQYF
NA,TRBJ2-7,NA,TRBV19,13,TGTGCCAGTAGGGGGGACGACGGGTACGAGCAGTACTTC,CASRGDDGYEQYF
NA,TRBJ2-6,NA,TRBV6-1,16,TGTGCCAGCAGTGATAATCCGGGCTCTGGGGCCAACGTCCTGACTTTC,CASSDNPGSGANVLTF
NA,TRBJ2-7,NA,TRBV5-3,10,TGTGCCAGAGCCCCAAACGAGCAGTACTTC,CARAPNEQYF
NA,TRBJ2-5,NA,TRBV15,14,TGTGCCACCAGCAGGGCACAGGCTCAAGAGACCCAGTACTTC,CATSRAQAQETQYF
NA,TRBJ2-6,NA,TRBV11-1,16,TGTGCCAGCAGCTTAGCGGAGGGGACTGGGGCCAACGTCCTGACTTTC,CASSLAEGTGANVLTF
NA,TRBJ1-5,NA,TRBV28,15,TGTGCCAGCAGTTTATGGGGGGCTGGCAATCAGCCCCAGCATTTT,CASSLWGAGNQPQHF
NA,TRBJ2-5,TRBD2,TRBV4-1,14,TGCGCCAGCAGCCAAGCGGGGGGCCAAGAGACCCAGTACTTC,CASSQAGGQETQYF
NA,TRBJ1-5,NA,TRBV5-1,13,TGCGCCAGCAGCTTAGGACAGAATCAGCCCCAGCATTTT,CASSLGQNQPQHF
NA,TRBJ2-1,TRBD2,TRBV30,15,TGTGCCTGGAGTGTACAAGTAGCGGGAGGCTCTGAGCAGTTCTTC,CAWSVQVAGGSEQFF
NA,TRBJ2-7,NA,TRBV29-1,15,TGCAACACAAGTACAGGGACTTCCTTCCTCTACGAGCAGTACTTC,CNTSTGTSFLYEQYF
NA,TRBJ2-7,NA,TRBV2,13,TGTGCCAGCAGACCGGATCACTCCTACGAGCAGTACTTC,CASRPDHSYEQYF
NA,TRBJ1-1,TRBD1,TRBV5-1,14,TGCGCCAGCAGCTGGGACAGGGAGAACACTGAAGCTTTCTTT,CASSWDRENTEAFF
NA,TRBJ1-1,NA,TRBV30,13,TGTGCCTGGAGTAAGGGGGGGGACACTGAAGCTTTCTTT,CAWSKGGDTEAFF
NA,TRBJ2-7,NA,TRBV4-2,16,TGTGCCAGCAGCCAAGACCCAGGGGGGGTCACCTACGAGCAGTACTTC,CASSQDPGGVTYEQYF
once,TRBJ2-7,NA,TRBV2,13,TGTGCCAGCAGTGACGGCCTCTCCTACGAGCAGTACTTC,CASSDGLSYEQYF
NA,TRBJ2-1,TRBD2,TRBV27,16,TGTGCCAGCAGCCTCGGGACTAGCGGGAGGGGGGTCGAGCAGTTCTTC,CASSLGTSGRGVEQFF
NA,TRBJ1-1,TRBD1,TRBV7-9,15,TGTGCCAGCAGTCCGGGACAGGGGAGAGACACTGAAGCTTTCTTT,CASSPGQGRDTEAFF
NA,TRBJ2-2,NA,TRBV7-2,12,TGTGCCTGGTGGTGGGCGGCCGGGGAGCTGTTTTTT,CAWWWAAGELFF
NA,TRBJ2-7,TRBD2,TRBV7-9,15,TGTGCCAGCAGGGCCGGGACTAGCGGATCCTACGAGCAGTACTTC,CASRAGTSGSYEQYF
once,TRBJ1-2,TRBD1,TRBV7-2,14,TGTGCCAGCAGCAGGACAGGGGGCGGCTATGGCTACACCTTC,CASSRTGGGYGYTF
NA,TRBJ1-1,NA,TRBV30,14,TGTGCCTGGTCGAGACTCCCCGAAAACACTGAAGCTTTCTTT,CAWSRLPENTEAFF
few,TRBJ1-1,NA,TRBV29-1,13,TGCAGCGCCCGACCCGGAGTGCAGTCGGCAGCTTTCTTT,CSARPGVQSAAFF
NA,TRBJ2-5,TRBD2,TRBV6-1,17,TGTGCCAGCAGTGAAGTATACGGCGGGAGCGGGCAAGAGACCCAGTACTTC,CASSEVYGGSGQETQYF
NA,TRBJ2-7,TRBD1,TRBV19,17,TGTGCCAGGAGAGGGACAGGGGGTAACGTGGCGTCCTACGAGCAGTACTTC,CARRGTGGNVASYEQYF
few,TRBJ2-1,TRBD2,TRBV4-1,16,TGCGCCAGCAGCCGGGGACTAGCGGGAGGTGAGAATGAGCAGTTCTTC,CASSRGLAGGENEQFF
NA,TRBJ2-5,NA,TRBV28,16,TGTGCCAGCAGTTCTCCTATGTCGGCAGGGCAGGAAACCCAGTACTTC,CASSSPMSAGQETQYF
NA,TRBJ2-3,TRBD2,TRBV7-2,17,TGTGCCAGCAGCTCCCGCGCTAGCGGGAGAAGTGCAGATACGCAGTATTTT,CASSSRASGRSADTQYF
NA,TRBJ1-4,TRBD1,TRBV18,14,TGTGCCAGCTCACTGGACAGGGGGAATGAAAAACTGTTTTTT,CASSLDRGNEKLFF
NA,TRBJ1-2,NA,TRBV7-8,16,TGTGCCAGCAGCCAGCCGGTCGGCAGTCCCATTGGCGGCTACACCTTC,CASSQPVGSPIGGYTF
few,TRBJ2-1,NA,TRBV18,13,TGTGCCAGCTCACCACAACAGGAAGATGAGCAGTTCTTC,CASSPQQEDEQFF
medium-sized,TRBJ2-1,TRBD1,TRBV10-3,16,TGTGCCATCAGTGCAGGACAGGGAATCTCCTACAATGAGCAGTTCTTC,CAISAGQGISYNEQFF
NA,TRBJ2-1,NA,TRBV18,16,TGTGCCAGCTCACCACGCGGCGCCAGCTCCTACAATGAGCAGTTCTTC,CASSPRGASSYNEQFF